A single sample gave rise to the 6 T cell receptor beta chains below, sequenced in a study of T cell responses to AZD1222 COVID-19 vaccine. The repertoire was sequenced with immunoSEQ multiplex PCR; TCRdb's copy has only in-frame clones and lacks some. The sample lists tens of thousands of clones; about 89% were seen once. Source: peripheral blood, taken 28 days after the second AZD1222 dose. The source of these receptors is an adult who received the AZD1222 COVID-19 vaccine.

The genes are TRBV12-3 or TRBV12-4 and TRBJ1-1, with D hard to call. Deletions cut 4 bases from V and 2 bases from J, with 8 bases between. The CDR3 has 13 amino acids. The CDR3 DNA reads as TGTGCCAGCAGTTCCCCCGGCAACACTGAAGCTTTCTTT. Its protein is CASSSPGNTEAFF.

The chain links TRBV18 to TRBJ2-1; TRBD1 matches at 9 bases. CDR3 length: 17 amino acids. The V gene end was trimmed by 0 bases and the J gene end by 4 bases; junction bases not matched to a gene: 7. From germline, CDR1 is KGHSH and CDR2 LQKENI. CDR3 nucleotides: TGTGCCAGCTCACCACCGGGGCGACAGGGGGGGTACAATGAGCAGTTCTTC. Translated: CASSPPGRQGGYNEQFF.

This clone was seen a few times. The genes are TRBV21-1 and TRBJ2-7; TRBD1 reflects the table's D call only, with no check against the DNA. TRBV21-1 is an annotated pseudogene. CDR3 length equals 12 residues. CDR3 sequence reads: CASKPGDYEQYF. The CDR3, as DNA: TGTGCCAGCAAACCAGGGGATTACGAGCAGTACTTC.

This clone was seen just once. This chain joins TRBV7-9 and TRBJ2-1; TRBD1 agrees at 7 bases. Trimming took 5 bases from V and 0 from J; bases not matched to a gene: 7. The CDR3 loop spans 16 amino acids. Germline values: CDR1 SEHNR, CDR2 FQNEAQ (reference sequence). CDR3 in amino acids: CASSAGQESSYNEQFF. CDR3 coding DNA: TGTGCCAGCAGCGCCGGACAGGAGAGCTCCTACAATGAGCAGTTCTTC.

In its sample, this clone was seen once. The CDR3 loop reads CASRPIPGRTIEAFF. As DNA, the CDR3 is TGTGCCAGCAGACCTATTCCGGGACGGACTATTGAAGCTTTCTTT. The chain uses TRBV27 and TRBJ1-1; possible D gene TRBD1, 5 bases. Trimming shortened V by 6 bases and J by 7 bases, and 21 bases separated the two germline ends. This CDR3 comprises 15 residues. The germline V gene encodes CDR1 MNHEY and CDR2 SMNVEV (reference sequence).

The chain combines TRBV10-1 with TRBJ2-2; D call uncertain. Germline CDR1 WNHNN, CDR2 SYGVQD (reference sequence). V was cut by 7 bases and J by 0 bases, with 6 bases left in between. This CDR3 has 13 residues. CDR3 residues: CASMGTNTGELFF. The CDR3 DNA follows: TGCGCCAGCATGGGGACGAACACCGGGGAGCTGTTTTTT.